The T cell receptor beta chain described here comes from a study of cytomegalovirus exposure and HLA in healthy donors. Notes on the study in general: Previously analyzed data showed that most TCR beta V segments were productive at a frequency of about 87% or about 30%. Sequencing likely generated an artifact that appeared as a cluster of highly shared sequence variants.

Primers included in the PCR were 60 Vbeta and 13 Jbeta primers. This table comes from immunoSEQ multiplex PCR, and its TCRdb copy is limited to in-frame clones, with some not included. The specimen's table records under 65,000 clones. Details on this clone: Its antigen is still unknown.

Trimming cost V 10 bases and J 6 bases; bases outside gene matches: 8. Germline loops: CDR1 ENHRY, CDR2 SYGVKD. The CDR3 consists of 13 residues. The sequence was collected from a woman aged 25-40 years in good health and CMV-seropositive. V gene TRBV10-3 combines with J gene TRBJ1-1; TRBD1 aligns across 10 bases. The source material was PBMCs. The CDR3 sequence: CATRTGGVAEAFF. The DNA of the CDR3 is TGTGCCACTCGGACAGGGGGAGTAGCTGAAGCTTTCTTT.